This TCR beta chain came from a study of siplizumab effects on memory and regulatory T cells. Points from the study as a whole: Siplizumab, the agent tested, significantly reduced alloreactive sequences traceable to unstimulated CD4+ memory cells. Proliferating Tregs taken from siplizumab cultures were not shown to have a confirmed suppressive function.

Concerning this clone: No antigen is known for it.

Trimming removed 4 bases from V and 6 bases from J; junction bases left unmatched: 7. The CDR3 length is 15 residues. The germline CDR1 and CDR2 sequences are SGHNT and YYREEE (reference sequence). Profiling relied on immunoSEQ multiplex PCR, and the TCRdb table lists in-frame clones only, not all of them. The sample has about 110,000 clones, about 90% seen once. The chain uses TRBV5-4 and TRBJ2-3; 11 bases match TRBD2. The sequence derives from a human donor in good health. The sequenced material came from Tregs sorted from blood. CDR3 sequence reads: CASSRSGGAWDTQYF. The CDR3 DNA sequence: TGTGCCAGCAGCCGTAGCGGGGGGGCCTGGGATACGCAGTATTTT. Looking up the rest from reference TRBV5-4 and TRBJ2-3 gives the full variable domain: ETGVTQSPTHLIKTRGQQVTLRCSSQSGHNTVSWYQQALGQGPQFIFQYYREEENGRGNFPPRFSGLQFPNYSSELNVNALELDDSALYLCASSRSGGAWDTQYFGPGTRLTVL.